The 17 T cell receptor beta chains listed next were all sequenced from one sample in a study of patients and donors after allogeneic stem cell transplantation. TCRdb independently ran MiXCR on the RT-PCR reads; one entry per CDR3 protein. The sample gives about a million distinct CDR3 sequences, more than 15% of which show up once; 5% to 7.5% is in the top ten. What was sequenced was blood, either unsorted or a sorted T cell fraction (not recorded which). These receptors came from a human donor who was either an allogeneic HSCT recipient or a stem cell or donor lymphocyte infusion donor (not recorded which). It is not recorded whose cells these are; they may come from a transplant donor.

This clonotype was counted only a few times. The chain carries TRBV7-9 and TRBJ2-1; D is possibly TRBD1 (5 bases). CDR1 and CDR2 (germline): SEHNR, FQNEAQ (reference sequence). Trimming removed 5 bases at V and 4 bases at J, with 9 bases between. This CDR3 comprises 13 residues. The CDR3 sequence: CASSRTLYNEQFF. The DNA for the CDR3 is TGTGCCAGCAGCCGGACACTTTACAATGAGCAGTTCTTC.

There are a few counts of this clonotype. The rearrangement uses TRBV27 and TRBJ2-3, with unresolved D. CDR1 and CDR2 (germline): MNHEY, SMNVEV (reference sequence). V lost 3 bases and J 0 bases, leaving 10 bases between the germline ends. This CDR3 has 15 residues. This chain's CDR3 is CASSFQPRSTDTQYF. CDR3 sequence (DNA): TGTGCCAGCAGTTTTCAGCCCCGGAGCACAGATACGCAGTATTTT.

This clonotype was recorded only once. The chain links TRBV20-1 to TRBJ2-7, with 11 bases lining up with TRBD2. The ends lost 0 bases at V and 2 bases at J; junction bases unmatched: 12. CDR3 length: 18 amino acids. Germline values: CDR1 DFQATT, CDR2 SNEGSKA (reference sequence). The CDR3 DNA is TGCAGTGCTAGAGATCCGGCAGGGACTAGCGGACTACCCTACGAGCAGTACTTC. Translated: CSARDPAGTSGLPYEQYF.

The rearrangement uses TRBV5-1 and TRBJ2-6, with TRBD1 matching over 8 bases. V lost 0 bases to trimming and J lost 0 bases; unmatched junction nucleotides: 11. Germline V gene lookup returns CDR1 SGHRS and CDR2 YFSETQ. The CDR3 covers 20 residues. The chain's CDR3 is CASSLGLTGQVSSGANVLTF. The CDR3 DNA reads as TGCGCCAGCAGCTTGGGTCTCACGGGACAGGTGAGCTCTGGGGCCAACGTCCTGACTTTC. The full variable domain, completed using reference TRBV5-1 and TRBJ2-6, is KAGVTQTPRYLIKTRGQQVTLSCSPISGHRSVSWYQQTPGQGLQFLFEYFSETQRNKGNFPGRFSGRQFSNSRSEMNVSTLELGDSALYLCASSLGLTGQVSSGANVLTFGAGSRLTVL.

V and J are TRBV7-3 and TRBJ2-7; a weak D match, TRBD2 (7 bases). Trimming stripped 5 bases from V and 2 bases from J, with 16 bases between. The CDR3 is 15 amino acids. Germline V gene lookup returns CDR1 SGHTA and CDR2 FQGTGA. The CDR3, as DNA: TGTGCCAGCAGCCTCTTCGGGGGGCGCACCTACGAGCAGTACTTC. It encodes CASSLFGGRTYEQYF.

This clonotype has more than one count but fewer than ten. CDR3 DNA: TGCAGTGCTAGAGGACAGGGGGACGCCCTCAATCAGCCCCAGCATTTT. Translating gives CSARGQGDALNQPQHF. V gene TRBV20-1 combines with J gene TRBJ1-5, with 9 bases identical to TRBD1. With 1 base clipped from V and 3 bases from J, the junction kept 7 bases outside the gene matches. The germline V gene encodes CDR1 DFQATT and CDR2 SNEGSKA (reference sequence). The CDR3 consists of 16 residues.

This clonotype was seen more than once but under ten times. The V gene is TRBV4-1, the J gene TRBJ2-1, with 7 bases aligning to TRBD1. The CDR3 loop spans 15 amino acids. Germline assignment: CDR1 MGHRA and CDR2 YSYEKL. V shed 3 bases and J 7 bases; nucleotides not matched to a gene: 9. CDR3 bases: TGCGCCAGCAGCCACCCCGGGACAGTTGAGAATGAGCAGTTCTTC. It translates to CASSHPGTVENEQFF.

The chain couples TRBV9 to TRBJ2-2; D is perhaps TRBD2 (6 bases). Germline values: CDR1 SGDLS, CDR2 YYNGEE. Between the trimmed V and J ends, which lost 4 bases and 2 bases, there was a span of 15 bases. This CDR3 has 16 residues. The CDR3 loop reads CASSPNAGPNTGELFF. CDR3 in DNA: TGTGCCAGCAGCCCAAACGCGGGGCCCAACACCGGGGAGCTGTTTTTT.

This clonotype showed up just a few times. The V and J genes are TRBV20-1 and TRBJ1-5, with D hard to call. Germline V gene lookup returns CDR1 DFQATT and CDR2 SNEGSKA (reference sequence). V lost 2 bases and J lost 0, with 8 bases in between. The length of the CDR3 is 14 residues. The CDR3: CSARLDGSNQPQHF. The CDR3 DNA is TGCAGTGCTAGACTGGACGGTAGCAATCAGCCCCAGCATTTT.

The rearrangement joins TRBV5-1 to TRBJ2-7; possibly TRBD1 for D (6 bases). V lost 2 bases to trimming and J lost 5 bases, with 11 bases between them. The CDR3 length is 13 residues. CDR1 SGHRS and CDR2 YFSETQ come from the germline V gene. CDR3 nucleotide sequence: TGCGCCAGCAGCTTAACAGGGTACCACGAGCAGTACTTC. It codes for CASSLTGYHEQYF.

This clonotype was seen at least ten times. The rearrangement uses TRBV12-3 or TRBV12-4 and TRBJ2-1, with 13 bases lining up with TRBD2. Trimming at V came to 7 bases and at J to 1 base, leaving 7 bases not matched to a gene. The CDR3 totals 17 residues. CDR3 protein: CASIVLAGGRSYNEQFF. The CDR3 nucleotides read TGTGCCAGCATTGTACTAGCGGGAGGGCGGTCCTACAATGAGCAGTTCTTC.

Only a few counts were recorded for this clonotype. The chain carries TRBV7-2 and TRBJ2-3, with D possibly being TRBD2 (6 bases). This CDR3 region has 17 residues. Germline CDR1 reads SGHTA; CDR2 reads FQGNSA. Deletions cut 6 bases from V and 6 bases from J, with 25 bases between. CDR3 sequence reads: CASRTRVTGSGGDTQYF. Written as DNA, the CDR3 is TGTGCCAGCAGAACCAGGGTAACCGGGTCTGGGGGGGATACGCAGTATTTT. Full variable domain (outside the CDR3, taken from reference TRBV7-2 and TRBJ2-3): GAGVSQSPSNKVTEKGKDVELRCDPISGHTALYWYRQSLGQGLEFLIYFQGNSAPDKSGLPSDRFSAERTGGSVSTLTIQRTQQEDSAVYLCASRTRVTGSGGDTQYFGPGTRLTVL.

This clonotype was observed a few times. The rearrangement uses TRBV5-1 and TRBJ2-6; maybe TRBD1 (6 bases). The length of the CDR3 is 16 residues. The V end lost 2 bases, the J end lost 4 bases, and 13 bases lay between the germline ends. Looked up from germline, CDR1 is SGHRS and CDR2 is YFSETQ. CDR3 nucleotide sequence: TGCGCCAGCAGCTTACTGGACAGTTCCGGGGCCAACGTCCTGACTTTC. It yields the protein CASSLLDSSGANVLTF.

This clonotype came up a few times. V and J are TRBV5-1 and TRBJ2-7; 8 bases fit TRBD1. Germline V gives CDR1 SGHRS, CDR2 YFSETQ. V dropped 7 bases and J dropped 6; count of bases not matched to a gene: 18. The CDR3 is 16 residues long. CDR3 sequence reads: CASGIEPGQVYSEQYF. DNA of the CDR3: TGCGCCAGCGGCATAGAACCGGGACAGGTATATTCCGAGCAGTACTTC.

The CDR3 loop reads CSARDWDTEAFF. The CDR3, as DNA: TGCAGTGCTAGAGATTGGGACACTGAAGCTTTCTTT. The rearrangement joins TRBV20-1 to TRBJ1-1; D is uncertain. Trimming removed 0 bases at V and 3 bases at J, with 5 bases between. This CDR3 has 12 amino acids. Germline-derived CDR1 and CDR2 are DFQATT and SNEGSKA (reference sequence).

This clonotype was found many times. The chain uses TRBV12-3 or TRBV12-4 and TRBJ2-7, with TRBD2 identical over 13 bases. The CDR3 is 17 amino acids. V was clipped by 4 bases and J by 4 bases; unmatched bases: 10. CDR3 bases: TGTGCCAGCAGTTGGGGCGGGACTAGCGGGAATTCTTACGAGCAGTACTTC. The encoded protein is CASSWGGTSGNSYEQYF.

J is TRBJ2-1 and V is TRBV27; 10 nucleotides line up with TRBD1. The CDR3 totals 14 residues. J was trimmed by 6 bases and V by 4 bases; bases with no gene match: 3. CDR1 MNHEY and CDR2 SMNVEV come from the germline V gene (reference sequence). CDR3 residues: CASSSRDRGNEQFF. CDR3 in DNA: TGTGCCAGCAGTTCCCGGGACAGGGGCAATGAGCAGTTCTTC.